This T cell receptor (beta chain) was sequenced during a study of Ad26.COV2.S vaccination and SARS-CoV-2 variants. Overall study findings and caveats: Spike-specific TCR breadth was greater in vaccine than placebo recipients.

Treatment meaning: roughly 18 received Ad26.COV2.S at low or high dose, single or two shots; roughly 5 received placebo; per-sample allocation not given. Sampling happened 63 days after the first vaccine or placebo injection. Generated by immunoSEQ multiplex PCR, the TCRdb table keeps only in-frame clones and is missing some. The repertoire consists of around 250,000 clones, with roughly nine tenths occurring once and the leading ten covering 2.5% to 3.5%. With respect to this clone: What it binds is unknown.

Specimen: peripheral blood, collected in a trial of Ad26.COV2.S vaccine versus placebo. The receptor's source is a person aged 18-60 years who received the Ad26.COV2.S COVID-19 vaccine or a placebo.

The chain's CDR3 is CASSQDGIGRGNYNEQFF. The CDR3 DNA is TGCGCCAGCAGCCAAGATGGGATCGGGCGGGGAAACTACAATGAGCAGTTCTTC. The chain carries TRBV4-1 and TRBJ2-1, with D maybe TRBD2 (6 bases). CDR3 length equals 18 residues. The germline V gene encodes CDR1 MGHRA and CDR2 YSYEKL. V lost 0 bases and J 3 bases, leaving 18 bases between the germline ends.